A selection of T cell receptor beta chains follows, all from one sample in a study of early T cells in non-severe SARS-CoV-2 infection. TCRdb reprocessed the 5' RACE reads with MiXCR, giving one entry per CDR3 protein. The repertoire holds fewer than 65,000 distinct CDR3 sequences, with 12% as singletons. The sample taken for sequencing was whole blood. The receptors come from an adult who was a healthcare worker with PCR-confirmed SARS-CoV-2 infection or an uninfected control (not recorded which). The CDR3 runs from the conserved cysteine through the conserved F or W. Clone size is stated in some rows and not others, as once, few, many or a class when expanded.

J,size,V,CDR3
TRBJ1-4,few,TRBV18,CASSPDRRGEKLFF
TRBJ2-7,many,TRBV30,CAWSVRGIKSYEQYF
TRBJ2-1,.,TRBV20-1,CSATRDPPSNEQFF
TRBJ2-7,.,TRBV7-6,CASSSGPAVYEQYF
TRBJ2-1,many,TRBV2,CASSFTSGGPNEQFF
TRBJ1-1,many,TRBV20-1,CSARVGRLNTEAFF
TRBJ2-2,many,TRBV7-2,CASSLLAGRGGELFF
TRBJ1-1,many,TRBV19,CASRPMTGKYTEAFF
TRBJ2-1,many,TRBV18,CASSPLGLSNEQFF
TRBJ2-1,many,TRBV11-2,CASGLAGPNEQFF
TRBJ2-3,.,TRBV15,CATSSQENKQDTQYF
TRBJ2-5,few,TRBV20-1,CSARATRDPTGQETQYF
TRBJ1-5,few,TRBV6-5,CASSPSGGVFQPQHF
TRBJ1-2,few,TRBV7-6,CASSTHRDRGNYGYTF
TRBJ1-1,.,TRBV5-1,CASSFAGTEAFF
TRBJ1-1,.,TRBV5-1,CASSLARGLNTEAFF
TRBJ2-3,many,TRBV6-5,CASSFQAVLSTDTQYF
TRBJ2-5,.,TRBV6-4,CASSDSSEETQYF
TRBJ2-6,.,TRBV5-6,CASSLGQVVFSGANVLTF
TRBJ1-1,many,TRBV7-3,CASSLTPRYEAFF
TRBJ1-1,.,TRBV20-1,CSAETEAFF
TRBJ1-4,.,TRBV11-2,CASSLQRGQGYEKLFF
TRBJ1-2,few,TRBV29-1,CSATDREPGYGYTF
TRBJ2-5,few,TRBV7-2,CASSISGGETQYF
TRBJ2-2,few,TRBV11-2,CASRRRPQGQVPGELFF
TRBJ1-2,.,TRBV7-9,CASSPRQGQGSGYTF
TRBJ2-5,many,TRBV20-1,CSARVPTAGAETQYF
TRBJ2-7,many,TRBV2,CASRDYLSSREQYF
TRBJ1-2,.,TRBV29-1,CSVDRGSGGSYGYTF
TRBJ1-5,.,TRBV29-1,CSVKQGAQPQHF
TRBJ1-1,.,TRBV18,CASSAMGRNTEAFF
TRBJ1-6,.,TRBV7-3,CASSPRQGFTLHF
TRBJ1-6,many,TRBV6-4,CASSPQGADNSPLHF
TRBJ1-4,many,TRBV7-8,CASSPGTANEKLFF
TRBJ2-7,once,TRBV12-3/TRBV12-4,CASSATPGEQYF
TRBJ1-1,.,TRBV6-6,CASNLQGSTEAFF
TRBJ2-1,many,TRBV11-3,CASSPPGTEVNEQFF
TRBJ1-1,.,TRBV29-1,CSADPGVAFF
TRBJ2-7,.,TRBV5-1,CASSLVHPSYEQYF
TRBJ2-7,few,TRBV2,CASSRDSPRREQYF
TRBJ1-1,.,TRBV5-1,CASSLAGDYTEAFF
TRBJ1-2,.,TRBV5-1,CASSLGGSLSSNYGYTF
TRBJ2-1,few,TRBV20-1,CSARDLRFDEQFF
TRBJ2-7,few,TRBV11-2,CASSLLQGGGQGASYEQYF
TRBJ2-7,.,TRBV12-3/TRBV12-4,CASSSPPLEQYF